The clone carrying this T cell receptor (beta chain) was recorded once. These data originate in a study of T cell responses to AZD1222 COVID-19 vaccine. Profiling relied on immunoSEQ multiplex PCR, and the TCRdb table lists in-frame clones only, not all of them. The repertoire has some 150,000 clones, approximately 89% of them found once; the top ten carry 5.2%. CDR1 and CDR2 from the germline V gene are LGHNA and YNFKEQ. The CDR3 sequence is 16 residues long. J lost 3 bases, V lost 4 bases, and 2 bases had no gene match. This specimen was peripheral blood, taken on day 0 of AZD1222 vaccination. This chain uses TRBV4-2 with TRBJ2-3, with 15 nucleotides matching TRBD2. This sequence was found in an adult in good health. CDR3 sequence reads: CASSLGLAGGTDTQYF. CDR3 in DNA: TGTGCCAGCAGCCTGGGACTAGCGGGGGGTACAGATACGCAGTATTTT.